This passage covers 26 T cell receptor beta chains from one sample sequenced in a study of cytomegalovirus exposure and HLA in healthy donors. PCR employed 60 Vbeta and 13 Jbeta primers. The method was immunoSEQ multiplex PCR; TCRdb's version includes in-frame clones alone and lacks a portion of them. Counted here are 150,000 to 200,000 clones, approximately 81% occurring once; the ten biggest clones make up approximately 2.2%. Sequencing was performed on PBMCs. Source of these receptors: a woman in her forties or fifties in good health and CMV-seronegative.

In this sample, this clone turned up a few times. This chain links TRBV29-1 with TRBJ2-3; TRBD2 might be the D (6 bases). V was shortened by 3 bases and J by 2 bases, with 12 bases between the two germline ends. Germline V gene sequence: CDR1 SQVTM, CDR2 ANQGSEA. This CDR3 region has 14 residues. DNA for the CDR3: TGCAGCGTTGATGCGGGGAGTTTCACAGATACGCAGTATTTT. This encodes CSVDAGSFTDTQYF.

The CDR3 bases are TGTGCCAGCAGTTTATGGACCGGCGGGGGGGTCTCTGAGACCCAGTACTTC. This gives the protein CASSLWTGGGVSETQYF. This chain links TRBV28 with TRBJ2-5; the match to TRBD2 covers 9 bases. Trimming at V came to 0 bases and at J to 5 bases, leaving 10 bases not matched to a gene. Germline CDR1 reads MDHEN; CDR2 reads SYDVKM. This CDR3 contains 17 residues.

CDR3 in DNA: TGTGCCAGCAGGGGCAGGGGGTCGACTAATGAAAAACTGTTTTTT. Its protein product is CASRGRGSTNEKLFF. The gene calls are TRBV6-5 and TRBJ1-4; 7 positions agree with TRBD1. The V gene's germline CDR1 is MNHEY and CDR2 SVGAGI. The V gene end was trimmed by 6 bases and the J gene end by 2 bases; junction bases not matched to a gene: 6. The length of the CDR3 is 15 residues.

The J gene is TRBJ2-7, the V gene TRBV7-2; 9 bases align to TRBD2. The trim removed 3 bases at V and 0 bases at J, leaving 6 bases unmatched. The CDR3 runs to 16 residues. Per the germline V gene, CDR1 is SGHTA and CDR2 is FQGNSA. The CDR3 DNA follows: TGTGCCAGCAGCTTGTGGGCTAGCGGGACCTCCTACGAGCAGTACTTC. This gives the protein CASSLWASGTSYEQYF.

The V call is TRBV7-2, the J call TRBJ2-3, with 7 nucleotides matching TRBD2. The germline V gene has CDR1 SGHTA and CDR2 FQGNSA. V was pared by 5 bases and J by 0 bases, with 8 bases of the junction left unmatched. This CDR3 comprises 16 residues. The CDR3 nucleotides are TGTGCCAGCAGCGAAAGGCGGGGGAGGAGCACAGATACGCAGTATTTT. Translated, it gives CASSERRGRSTDTQYF.

This clone has just a few counts. A junction end diverges from the germline sequence, so it may reflect a read error. CDR3 in DNA: TGTTCCAGCAGCTTTACTGCGGGAGGCAAGAGCGAGCAGTACTTC. Protein sequence: CSSSFTAGGKSEQYF. The chain has TRBV7-9 and TRBJ2-7; 8 bases agree with TRBD2. The V gene's germline CDR1 is SEHNR and CDR2 FQNEAQ (reference sequence). This CDR3 has 15 residues.

This clone was observed a few times. The chain links TRBV28 to TRBJ1-5; D is undetermined. Germline values: CDR1 MDHEN, CDR2 SYDVKM. The CDR3 is 12 residues long. The V and J ends lost 7 bases and 1 base respectively, with 5 bases between them. The DNA for the CDR3 is TGTGCCAGCACCTCGAGCAATCAGCCCCAGCATTTT. As protein: CASTSSNQPQHF.

The rearrangement links TRBV29-1 to TRBJ2-2; TRBD1 aligns across 8 bases. Germline V gene sequence: CDR1 SQVTM, CDR2 ANQGSEA. The CDR3 has 13 residues. Trimming removed 4 bases from V and 5 bases from J; junction bases left unmatched: 3. In DNA, the CDR3 is TGCAGCGTTGGGACAGGGCCGACCGGGGAGCTGTTTTTT. Translation: CSVGTGPTGELFF.

The V gene is TRBV5-6, the J gene TRBJ2-7; D might be TRBD1 (6 bases). The DNA matches TRBJ2-5 better at its end, which makes the J call doubtful. Germline V lookup: CDR1 SGHDT, CDR2 YYEEEE. The CDR3 has 16 amino acids. The CDR3 spells CASGTTGSGQEETQYF. CDR3 DNA: TGTGCCAGCGGAACCACCGGGTCGGGACAAGAAGAGACCCAGTACTTC.

The chain joins TRBV4-1 to TRBJ1-4, with D tentatively TRBD1 (5 bases). The CDR3 sequence is 15 residues long. Between the trimmed V and J ends, which lost 1 base and 7 bases, there was a span of 13 bases. The germline V gene encodes CDR1 MGHRA and CDR2 YSYEKL. The CDR3 bases are TGCGCCAGCAGCCAAGGCGTAGGGGCTGGTGAAAAACTGTTTTTT. It translates to CASSQGVGAGEKLFF.

This chain uses TRBV5-1 with TRBJ2-1, with 9 bases fitting TRBD2. After removal of 4 bases from V and 4 bases from J, the junction contained 6 bases not matched to a gene. The CDR3 is made up of 15 amino acids. Germline V gene sequence: CDR1 SGHRS, CDR2 YFSETQ. CDR3 in DNA: TGCGCCAGCAGCGACTCGGGACTAGCTTACAATGAGCAGTTCTTC. This sequence encodes CASSDSGLAYNEQFF.

This chain uses TRBV5-1 with TRBJ2-7, with 8 positions matching TRBD2. Germline V CDR1 and CDR2: SGHRS, YFSETQ. The CDR3 is 17 amino acids. Trimming took 3 bases from V and 1 from J; bases not matched to a gene: 12. The CDR3 DNA follows: TGCGCCAGCAGCTCCCTAGGCGGAGCGGGGGTTTCCTACGAGCAGTACTTC. This translates into CASSSLGGAGVSYEQYF.

A few counts support this clone. V usage is TRBV11-2 and J usage is TRBJ2-7; TRBD1 is a possible D gene (6 bases). Trimming removed 1 base at V and 2 bases at J, with 15 bases between. This CDR3 region has 16 residues. Germline values: CDR1 SGHAT, CDR2 FQNNGV. CDR3 sequence (DNA): TGTGCCAGCAGCTTAGGGCCCCGACAGGAGGCCTACGAGCAGTACTTC. It translates to CASSLGPRQEAYEQYF.

The genes are TRBV4-1 and TRBJ2-2; 8 nucleotides line up with TRBD2. The germline CDR1 and CDR2 sequences are MGHRA and YSYEKL. The CDR3 has 15 amino acids. Germline trimming cut 0 bases from V and 7 bases from J; bases unmatched to any gene: 4. Here the CDR3 DNA reads TGCGCCAGCAGCCAAGATGGACTAGCAATCGGGGAGCTGTTTTTT. As protein: CASSQDGLAIGELFF.

V and J are TRBV4-3 and TRBJ2-7; 11 nucleotides match TRBD2. The CDR3 has 18 amino acids. V was pared by 0 bases and J by 1 base, with 8 bases of the junction left unmatched. Germline V gives CDR1 LGHNA, CDR2 YSLEER. In nucleotides, the CDR3 is TGCGCCAGCAGCCAAGATCTAGCGGGAGGTTCCCCTTCCTACGAGCAGTACTTC. Amino acid sequence: CASSQDLAGGSPSYEQYF.

This clone was recorded a few times. This chain joins TRBV7-2 and TRBJ2-1, with D uncertain. The CDR3 runs 12 residues. The V and J ends lost 1 base and 13 bases respectively, with 11 bases between them. Germline V gene sequence: CDR1 SGHTA, CDR2 FQGNSA. CDR3 in DNA: TGTGCCAGCAGCTTAGGGCGGTTCCCCCAGTTCTTC. This codes for CASSLGRFPQFF.

In nucleotides, the CDR3 is TGTGCCAGCAGCTGGTTCTTCCCCGGGGGCACCGGGGAGCTGTTTTTT. Protein product: CASSWFFPGGTGELFF. The chain is built from TRBV11-3 and TRBJ2-2; possibly TRBD2 for D (6 bases). The CDR3 length is 16 residues. Deletions cut 4 bases from V and 4 bases from J, with 16 bases between. Germline lookup yields CDR1 SGHNT and CDR2 YENEEA.

This chain connects TRBV27 to TRBJ1-2; 7 positions match TRBD1. This CDR3 has 15 amino acids. Trimming took 5 bases from V and 5 from J; bases not matched to a gene: 11. In germline, CDR1 is MNHEY, CDR2 SMNVEV (reference sequence). CDR3 region: CASSPLTGAGYGYTF. The CDR3 coding sequence is TGTGCCAGCAGTCCGCTAACAGGGGCGGGGTATGGCTACACCTTC.

The chain has TRBV5-1 and TRBJ2-1; tentative D call: TRBD1 (8 bases). Germline V gene data show CDR1 as SGHRS and CDR2 as YFSETQ. CDR3 length: 16 amino acids. Trimming removed 5 bases from V and 6 bases from J, with 21 bases in between. As DNA, the CDR3 is TGCGCCAGCAGGTCCGGGAGGACAGGGCGATCCAATGAGCAGTTCTTC. Its protein product is CASRSGRTGRSNEQFF.

The chain employs TRBV15 and TRBJ2-1; no definite D call. CDR3 length: 13 amino acids. V was trimmed by 5 bases and J by 10 bases, leaving 15 bases between them. Per the germline V gene, CDR1 is LNHNV and CDR2 is YYDKDF (reference sequence). The CDR3 nucleotides read TGTGCCACCAGCGCTGTCCTCCTTGCGGAGCAGTTCTTC. Protein: CATSAVLLAEQFF.

This chain joins TRBV5-1 and TRBJ2-7; a possible D gene is TRBD1 (6 bases). The CDR3 sequence is 19 residues long. Deletions cut 4 bases from V and 1 base from J, with 27 bases between. The germline CDR1 and CDR2 sequences are SGHRS and YFSETQ. The CDR3 bases are TGCGCCAGCAGCCACCGCCCACCTTCAGGGGCCTTTAAATCCTACGAGCAGTACTTC. This encodes CASSHRPPSGAFKSYEQYF.

The chain is built from TRBV27 and TRBJ2-2; 10 nucleotides line up with TRBD2. CDR1 and CDR2 from the germline V gene are MNHEY and SMNVEV (reference sequence). The length of the CDR3 is 16 residues. J was trimmed by 8 bases and V by 4 bases; bases with no gene match: 10. The chain's CDR3 is CASSYASGSQAGELFF. CDR3 DNA: TGTGCCAGCAGTTACGCTAGCGGGAGCCAAGCGGGGGAGCTGTTTTTT.

A word on this clone: Other DNA sequences of this sample code for an identical CDR3. V and J are TRBV6-5 and TRBJ2-5; 7 nucleotides match TRBD1. The CDR3 consists of 15 residues. CDR1 MNHEY and CDR2 SVGAGI come from the germline V gene. V lost 0 bases, J lost 5 bases, and 6 bases stayed unmatched. DNA of the CDR3: TGTGCCAGCAGTTACTCGTTAGGGGGCGGGGAGACCCAGTACTTC. Encoded protein: CASSYSLGGGETQYF.

This chain connects TRBV5-6 to TRBJ2-1, with 9 bases that match TRBD2. CDR1 and CDR2 from the germline V gene are SGHDT and YYEEEE. The CDR3 contains 19 residues. V lost 4 bases and J lost 6; bases outside the gene matches: 20. The CDR3 nucleotides are TGTGCCAGCAGCCACGCCCCCCGACTAGCGGCTCAGAGGGCCAATGAGCAGTTCTTC. Its translation is CASSHAPRLAAQRANEQFF.

V and J are TRBV11-3 and TRBJ1-3, with D tentatively TRBD1 (6 bases). Per germline, CDR1 SGHNT and CDR2 YENEEA. This CDR3 spans 17 amino acids. V dropped 1 base and J dropped 0 bases, with 13 bases sitting between them. CDR3 DNA sequence: TGTGCCAGCAGCTTAGTGATTGGACAGAGCTCTGGAAACACCATATATTTT. Encoded protein: CASSLVIGQSSGNTIYF.

This clone has just a few counts. V and J are TRBV28 and TRBJ2-1; D may be TRBD2 (5 bases). V gave up 6 bases and J gave up 0 bases, with 9 bases separating them. The germline V gene has CDR1 MDHEN and CDR2 SYDVKM. The CDR3 loop spans 14 amino acids. The CDR3 is CASRLGSSYNEQFF. The CDR3, as DNA: TGTGCCAGCAGGCTAGGGAGCTCCTACAATGAGCAGTTCTTC.